Following are 15 T cell receptor beta chains from one sample sequenced in a study of blood T cell repertoires in COVID-19. Some clones are missing from TCRdb's copy, which holds only in-frame ones; the method was immunoSEQ multiplex PCR. The data show 77,000 or so clones, about 87% seen once. Sequenced input: peripheral blood. These receptors originate from a man aged 45-60 years with active COVID-19.

The V and J genes are TRBV18 and TRBJ2-3; 7 bases line up with TRBD2. V was clipped by 0 bases and J by 2 bases; unmatched bases: 5. The CDR3 is made up of 16 amino acids. Germline CDR1 reads KGHSH; CDR2 reads LQKENI. In nucleotides, the CDR3 is TGTGCCAGCTCACCACCGGGGGGGGTGATCACAGATACGCAGTATTTT. Protein: CASSPPGGVITDTQYF.

This rearrangement joins TRBV5-1 to TRBJ2-3; D is possibly TRBD1 (6 bases). Looked up from germline, CDR1 is SGHRS and CDR2 is YFSETQ. This CDR3 is built from 16 residues. The V end was cut by 0 bases, the J end by 3 bases, with 14 bases between. The CDR3 spells CASSLVLRGTTDTQYF. In DNA, the CDR3 is TGCGCCAGCAGCTTGGTGCTCAGGGGAACAACAGATACGCAGTATTTT.

This sequence joins TRBV5-6 and TRBJ1-2, with a weak D call TRBD1 (5 bases). V lost 4 bases to trimming and J lost 0 bases, with 10 bases between them. The germline CDR1 and CDR2 sequences are SGHDT and YYEEEE. This CDR3 is built from 14 residues. CDR3 region: CASSMTVANYGYTF. As DNA, the CDR3 is TGTGCCAGCAGCATGACAGTAGCTAACTATGGCTACACCTTC.

This chain links TRBV12-3 or TRBV12-4 with TRBJ2-1; no clear D gene. V was pared by 8 bases and J by 0 bases, with 8 bases between. There are 13 residues in the CDR3. The CDR3 reads CASSVRSYNEQFF. Here the CDR3 DNA reads TGTGCCAGCTCGGTCCGCTCCTACAATGAGCAGTTCTTC.

This rearrangement joins TRBV2 to TRBJ1-5; 8 nucleotides line up with TRBD1. The junction had 13 bases not matched to a gene; V was cut back by 6 bases and J by 15 bases. CDR3 length equals 13 residues. Germline CDR1 is SNHLY and CDR2 is FYNNEI. The CDR3 coding sequence is TGTGCCAGCAGCTCCGGGACAGGCTCTCGAGGGCATTTT. Translating gives CASSSGTGSRGHF.

This sequence joins TRBV12-3 or TRBV12-4 and TRBJ1-2; 7 bases map to TRBD1. V lost 6 bases to trimming and J lost 8 bases; unmatched junction nucleotides: 6. The CDR3 totals 12 residues. CDR3 in DNA: TGTGCCAGCAGCCCCGGGACAGTCGGCTACACCTTC. Its translation is CASSPGTVGYTF.

In nucleotides, the CDR3 is TGCGCCAGCAGCCAAGAAGCGGGGATTGGCGCTGAAGCTTTCTTT. This translates into CASSQEAGIGAEAFF. The gene calls are TRBV4-1 and TRBJ1-1; D not resolved. This CDR3 is built from 15 residues. Trimming removed 0 bases at V and 6 bases at J, with 14 bases between. CDR1 and CDR2 (germline): MGHRA, YSYEKL.

The chain employs TRBV11-3 and TRBJ2-1, with 7 nucleotides matching TRBD1. Germline V gene lookup returns CDR1 SGHNT and CDR2 YENEEA. This CDR3 has 15 residues. The trim removed 1 base at V and 8 bases at J, leaving 8 bases unmatched. The CDR3 nucleotides are TGTGCCAGCAGCTTAGGACAGGGAGTTTTGGATGAGCAGTTCTTC. As protein: CASSLGQGVLDEQFF.

CDR3 sequence reads: CASSLGGDRAGKNIQYF. CDR3 DNA: TGTGCCAGCAGCTTGGGGGGGGACAGGGCTGGCAAAAACATTCAGTACTTC. The chain combines TRBV5-4 with TRBJ2-4; 9 bases agree with TRBD1. The CDR3 has 17 amino acids. CDR1 and CDR2 (germline): SGHNT, YYREEE (reference sequence). With V trimmed by 0 bases and J by 3 bases, 7 bases remained unmatched. The entire variable domain, with the rest obtained from reference TRBV5-4 and TRBJ2-4, is as follows: ETGVTQSPTHLIKTRGQQVTLRCSSQSGHNTVSWYQQALGQGPQFIFQYYREEENGRGNFPPRFSGLQFPNYSSELNVNALELDDSALYLCASSLGGDRAGKNIQYFGAGTRLSVL.

The rearrangement links TRBV27 to TRBJ2-1, with a tentative D call TRBD1 (6 bases). Germline CDR1 MNHEY, CDR2 SMNVEV (reference sequence). Trimming stripped 5 bases from V and 6 bases from J, with 11 bases between. This CDR3 spans 13 amino acids. CDR3 bases: TGTGCCAGCAGTCAGGACAGTCGCAATGAGCAGTTCTTC. It codes for CASSQDSRNEQFF.

The chain recombines TRBV6-2 or TRBV6-3 with TRBJ2-7; 7 bases agree with TRBD1. The CDR3 consists of 12 residues. CDR1 is MNHEY, CDR2 SVGEGT, per germline. With V trimmed by 4 bases and J by 6 bases, 3 bases remained unmatched. CDR3 protein: CASSFTGAEQYF. The CDR3 coding sequence is TGTGCCAGCAGTTTTACAGGGGCCGAGCAGTACTTC.

This rearrangement joins TRBV19 to TRBJ2-6, with TRBD1 matching 8 bases. The CDR3 is 16 amino acids. Per germline, CDR1 LNHDA and CDR2 SQIVND (reference sequence). Unmatched junction bases numbered 7, after V lost 8 bases and J lost 1 base. The DNA for the CDR3 is TGTGCCAGTCGGGGACAGGAGAGGTCTGGGGCCAACGTCCTGACTTTC. Its translation: CASRGQERSGANVLTF.

The CDR3 region is CASRDTQGQPQHF. The DNA for the CDR3 is TGTGCCAGCAGAGACACCCAGGGGCAGCCCCAGCATTTT. V is TRBV6-5 and J is TRBJ1-5; possible D gene TRBD1, 6 bases. The germline V gene encodes CDR1 MNHEY and CDR2 SVGAGI. This CDR3 is 13 amino acids long. V lost 6 bases and J lost 7, with 13 bases in between.

This sequence joins TRBV28 and TRBJ2-4; D gene ambiguous. The germline V and J ends were trimmed by 6 bases and 7 bases, with 7 bases remaining between them. Per the germline V gene, CDR1 is MDHEN and CDR2 is SYDVKM. The CDR3 is 11 amino acids. In DNA, the CDR3 is TGTGCCAGCAGGACTGGGAACATTCAGTACTTC. It translates to CASRTGNIQYF.

The genes are TRBV15 and TRBJ2-5, with 9 positions matching TRBD1. The length of the CDR3 is 15 residues. V was clipped by 0 bases and J by 5 bases; unmatched bases: 4. Germline V gives CDR1 LNHNV, CDR2 YYDKDF (reference sequence). The CDR3 protein is CATSRDRQGGETQYF. Here the CDR3 DNA reads TGTGCCACCAGCAGAGATCGACAGGGGGGCGAGACCCAGTACTTC.